What follows describes a single TCR beta chain. Germline V gene sequence: CDR1 MNHEY, CDR2 SVGAGI. V was clipped by 7 bases and J by 4 bases, with 13 bases between them. The CDR3 runs 13 residues. The sample belongs to a study of blood T cell repertoires in COVID-19. Overall study: PBMCs, B-cell-depleted T cells, or T cells provided the cDNA or gDNA that made up the material.

Per the authors' pipeline: Counts of nucleated cells, estimated from reference gene primer amplification, were obtained. Using immunoSEQ multiplex PCR, the repertoire was profiled, and TCRdb retains in-frame clones only, with some absent. The V and J calls and clone size were taken over from that table, and D and trimming were inferred from the DNA. The data contain some 180,000 clones, 60% to 85% of them singletons. This sequence originates from a woman aged 45 to 65 with active or convalescent COVID-19. Material: peripheral blood. V usage is TRBV6-5 and J usage is TRBJ1-2; no clear D gene. Written as DNA, the CDR3 is TGTGCCAGCAACCCCAGGCTGGGCTATGGCTACACCTTC. This gives the protein CASNPRLGYGYTF.